These 27 T cell receptor beta chains share one sample of origin, sequenced in a study of control samples from healthy donors and cancer patients. The method was immunoSEQ multiplex PCR; TCRdb's version includes in-frame clones alone and lacks a portion of them. The sample consists of about 130,000 clones, roughly 94% of them appearing once. The specimen was PBMCs. The receptors shown here come from a man aged 55 to 70 with colorectal cancer.

The chain has TRBV7-2 and TRBJ2-7; 9 bases agree with TRBD1. Per the germline V gene, CDR1 is SGHTA and CDR2 is FQGNSA. This CDR3 has 14 amino acids. V lost 5 bases and J lost 7; bases outside the gene matches: 9. DNA for the CDR3: TGTGCCAGCAGCCCTGGGACAGGGATGTGGGAGCAGTACTTC. This sequence encodes CASSPGTGMWEQYF. The full variable domain, completed using reference TRBV7-2 and TRBJ2-7, is GAGVSQSPSNKVTEKGKDVELRCDPISGHTALYWYRQSLGQGLEFLIYFQGNSAPDKSGLPSDRFSAERTGGSVSTLTIQRTQQEDSAVYLCASSPGTGMWEQYFGPGTRLTVT.

Here the CDR3 DNA reads TGTGCCATCTCGCGGGGACTAAACACCGGGGAGCTGTTTTTT. It yields the protein CAISRGLNTGELFF. This chain joins TRBV10-3 and TRBJ2-2, with 7 bases that match TRBD2. The CDR3 has 14 residues. With V trimmed by 8 bases and J by 2 bases, 5 bases remained unmatched. Germline CDR1 reads ENHRY; CDR2 reads SYGVKD.

This clone was observed once. The rearrangement uses TRBV13 and TRBJ2-7, with 12 positions matching TRBD1. The CDR3 is made up of 15 amino acids. Germline V CDR1 and CDR2: PRHDT, FYEKMQ (reference sequence). Trimming at V came to 4 bases and at J to 7 bases, leaving 8 bases not matched to a gene. CDR3 sequence (DNA): TGTGCCAGCAGCTCCGGTGGGACAGGGGGCGCGGAGCAGTACTTC. This codes for CASSSGGTGGAEQYF.

The chain recombines TRBV5-5 with TRBJ1-2; possible D gene TRBD1, 5 bases. Germline V gene sequence: CDR1 SGHKS, CDR2 YYEKEE (reference sequence). V lost 2 bases and J 7 bases, leaving 12 bases between the germline ends. This CDR3 is 13 amino acids long. The CDR3 spells CASSLKQASGYTF. As DNA, the CDR3 is TGTGCCAGCAGCTTAAAACAGGCAAGTGGCTACACCTTC.

In this sample, this clone turned up once. The chain employs TRBV27 and TRBJ1-1; TRBD1 matches at 7 bases. J lost 0 bases, V lost 4 bases, and 2 bases had no gene match. Germline values: CDR1 MNHEY, CDR2 SMNVEV (reference sequence). The CDR3 has 14 residues. CDR3 DNA: TGTGCCAGCAGTTCACAGGGGCTGAACACTGAAGCTTTCTTT. It yields the protein CASSSQGLNTEAFF.

The rearrangement joins TRBV7-2 to TRBJ2-5; TRBD2 matches at 15 bases. V shed 7 bases and J 5 bases; nucleotides not matched to a gene: 5. The CDR3 covers 15 residues. Germline values: CDR1 SGHTA, CDR2 FQGNSA. CDR3 sequence reads: CASTRTSGGVETQYF. CDR3 in DNA: TGTGCCAGCACCCGGACTAGCGGGGGGGTCGAGACCCAGTACTTC.

The genes are TRBV27 and TRBJ2-7; tentatively, D is TRBD1 or TRBD2 (5 bases each). The CDR3 sequence is 15 residues long. V was shortened by 0 bases and J by 0 bases, with 9 bases between the two germline ends. Germline assignment: CDR1 MNHEY and CDR2 SMNVEV (reference sequence). For the CDR3, the DNA is TGTGCCAGCAGTTTATCTACGGGGCCCTCCTACGAGCAGTACTTC. It translates to CASSLSTGPSYEQYF.

This clone occurred once. The V gene is TRBV7-9, the J gene TRBJ2-5; no clear D. The CDR3 sequence is 12 residues long. Trimming took off 1 base at V and 5 bases at J, with 5 bases between the two ends. The germline V gene encodes CDR1 SEHNR and CDR2 FQNEAQ (reference sequence). The CDR3 sequence: CASSLGRETQYF. DNA of the CDR3: TGTGCCAGCAGCTTAGGTCGGGAGACCCAGTACTTC. Using reference TRBV7-9 and TRBJ2-5 for the parts outside the CDR3, the full variable domain is DTGVSQNPRHKITKRGQNVTFRCDPISEHNRLYWYRQTLGQGPEFLTYFQNEAQLEKSRLLSDRFSAERPKGSFSTLEIQRTEQGDSAMYLCASSLGRETQYFGPGTRLLVL.

The V call is TRBV18, the J call TRBJ1-2, with 7 bases lining up with TRBD1. Germline CDR1 reads KGHSH; CDR2 reads LQKENI. V gave up 6 bases and J gave up 4 bases; unmatched junction bases: 11. This CDR3 is 15 amino acids long. CDR3 region: CASSQDRDSTYGYTF. In DNA form, the CDR3 reads TGTGCCAGCTCTCAAGACCGGGACAGCACCTATGGCTACACCTTC. Together with reference TRBV18 and TRBJ1-2, the CDR3 gives the full variable domain: NAGVMQNPRHLVRRRGQEARLRCSPMKGHSHVYWYRQLPEEGLKFMVYLQKENIIDESGMPKERFSAEFPKEGPSILRIQQVVRGDSAAYFCASSQDRDSTYGYTFGSGTRLTVV.

This chain uses TRBV5-1 with TRBJ2-5; 15 nucleotides match TRBD2. In germline, CDR1 is SGHRS, CDR2 YFSETQ. This CDR3 is 18 amino acids long. V shed 0 bases and J 3 bases; nucleotides not matched to a gene: 6. The CDR3 spells CASSLDPGLAGGKETQYF. The CDR3 DNA reads TGCGCCAGCAGCTTGGATCCGGGACTAGCGGGGGGAAAAGAGACCCAGTACTTC.

The rearrangement links TRBV4-1 to TRBJ2-3; unclear D gene. This CDR3 has 13 amino acids. V lost 0 bases and J lost 2, with 3 bases in between. Germline values: CDR1 MGHRA, CDR2 YSYEKL. The CDR3 region is CASSQEATDTQYF. For the CDR3, the DNA is TGCGCCAGCAGCCAAGAAGCCACAGATACGCAGTATTTT.

V usage is TRBV12-3 or TRBV12-4 and J usage is TRBJ1-2; D possibly corresponds to TRBD1 (6 bases). Trimming stripped 6 bases from V and 8 bases from J, with 10 bases between. CDR3 length: 11 residues. CDR3 protein: CASRLGQGYTF. The CDR3 DNA reads as TGTGCCAGCAGACTCGGACAGGGCTACACCTTC.

This clone came up a few times. V is TRBV2 and J is TRBJ2-7, with TRBD2 as a possible D gene (6 bases). Trimming removed 8 bases from V and 0 bases from J, with 14 bases in between. Germline CDR1 and CDR2: SNHLY and FYNNEI. CDR3 size: 14 residues. CDR3 amino acids: CASLRGSFSYEQYF. For the CDR3, the DNA is TGTGCCAGCCTCCGGGGGTCCTTCTCCTACGAGCAGTACTTC.

The CDR3 protein is CASSLGQDGNTQYF. The DNA for the CDR3 is TGCGCCAGCAGCTTGGGACAGGATGGGAATACGCAGTATTTT. The genes are TRBV5-1 and TRBJ2-3, with D perhaps matching TRBD1 (6 bases). CDR1 and CDR2 (germline): SGHRS, YFSETQ. V gave up 0 bases and J gave up 7 bases, with 12 bases separating them. The length of the CDR3 is 14 residues.

The chain recombines TRBV7-8 with TRBJ1-1; perhaps TRBD1 as D (6 bases). CDR3 length equals 15 residues. V was cut by 5 bases and J by 2 bases, with 15 bases left in between. The V gene's germline CDR1 is SGHVS and CDR2 FQNEAQ. CDR3 region: CASSLQHRENTEAFF. The CDR3 bases are TGTGCCAGCAGCCTACAACACAGGGAAAACACTGAAGCTTTCTTT.

The rearrangement joins TRBV10-3 to TRBJ2-7; 12 positions agree with TRBD2. CDR3 length: 15 residues. V dropped 6 bases and J dropped 2; count of bases not matched to a gene: 5. CDR1 and CDR2 (germline): ENHRY, SYGVKD. CDR3 sequence reads: CAISGLAGPTYEQYF. The CDR3 nucleotides read TGTGCCATCAGCGGACTAGCGGGGCCCACCTACGAGCAGTACTTC.

The gene calls are TRBV19 and TRBJ1-1; D possibly corresponds to TRBD1 (6 bases). The CDR3 sequence is 18 residues long. Germline-derived CDR1 and CDR2 are LNHDA and SQIVND (reference sequence). V was trimmed by 4 bases and J by 4 bases, leaving 25 bases between them. The CDR3 coding sequence is TGTGCCAGTAGTACCGAACAGGGAAAGTACAGAGGTGGCACTGAAGCTTTCTTT. Encoded protein: CASSTEQGKYRGGTEAFF.

This CDR3 is CASSQGGWWETQYF. CDR3 nucleotide sequence: TGTGCCAGCAGCCAGGGGGGGTGGTGGGAGACCCAGTACTTC. The chain combines TRBV7-2 with TRBJ2-5; D may be TRBD1 or TRBD2 (7 bases each). V lost 5 bases, J lost 5 bases, and 15 bases lay in between. Germline assignment: CDR1 SGHTA and CDR2 FQGNSA. The length of the CDR3 is 14 residues.

This chain connects TRBV30 to TRBJ2-7, with D tentatively TRBD1 (5 bases). There are 12 residues in the CDR3. Trimming removed 1 base from V and 6 bases from J, with 10 bases in between. Germline V gene data show CDR1 as GTSNPN and CDR2 as SVGIG (reference sequence). CDR3 coding DNA: TGTGCCTGGAGTGGAGGACATGGCGAGCAGTACTTC. This encodes CAWSGGHGEQYF. The full variable domain, completed using reference TRBV30 and TRBJ2-7, is SQTIHQWPATLVQPVGSPLSLECTVEGTSNPNLYWYRQAAGRGLQLLFYSVGIGQISSEVPQNLSASRPQDRQFILSSKKLLLSDSGFYLCAWSGGHGEQYFGPGTRLTVT.

The V and J genes are TRBV6-5 and TRBJ1-2, with unresolved D. CDR3 length: 15 residues. Germline CDR1 reads MNHEY; CDR2 reads SVGAGI. V was pared by 2 bases and J by 2 bases, with 12 bases between. DNA for the CDR3: TGTGCCAGCAGTTACAAGGGAATGGCGAACTATGGCTACACCTTC. It codes for CASSYKGMANYGYTF.

The chain joins TRBV5-1 to TRBJ2-3, with TRBD2 identical over 8 bases. There are 14 residues in the CDR3. In germline, CDR1 is SGHRS, CDR2 YFSETQ. J gave up 5 bases and V 4 bases, and 6 bases lay outside the gene matches. CDR3 protein: CASSTGGAGDTQYF. CDR3 bases: TGCGCCAGCAGCACCGGGGGGGCCGGAGATACGCAGTATTTT.

The chain combines TRBV2 with TRBJ2-3; D is ambiguous. The CDR3 loop spans 15 amino acids. Trimming left V 4 bases short and J 4 bases short, with 15 bases between. Germline V gene sequence: CDR1 SNHLY, CDR2 FYNNEI. DNA of the CDR3: TGTGCCAGCAGTGGGGATTCCGGCGGTTCAGATACGCAGTATTTT. As protein: CASSGDSGGSDTQYF.

This chain connects TRBV2 to TRBJ2-7; D might be TRBD2 (6 bases). Germline assignment: CDR1 SNHLY and CDR2 FYNNEI. The CDR3 sequence is 15 residues long. V was shortened by 4 bases and J by 1 base, with 14 bases between the two germline ends. CDR3 amino acids: CASSGLDGGSYEQYF. CDR3 in DNA: TGTGCCAGCAGTGGTCTAGACGGAGGGTCCTACGAGCAGTACTTC.

The rearrangement joins TRBV4-1 to TRBJ2-6; D possibly corresponds to TRBD1 (6 bases). V dropped 3 bases and J dropped 0 bases, with 12 bases sitting between them. This CDR3 has 17 amino acids. Per germline, CDR1 MGHRA and CDR2 YSYEKL. Here the CDR3 reads CASSQVWGRSGANVLTF. CDR3 coding DNA: TGCGCCAGCAGCCAGGTATGGGGGCGCTCTGGGGCCAACGTCCTGACTTTC.

The chain joins TRBV19 to TRBJ1-5; D uncertain. The CDR3 has 15 amino acids. From germline, CDR1 is LNHDA and CDR2 SQIVND (reference sequence). The V end lost 3 bases, the J end lost 4 bases, and 13 bases lay between the germline ends. The CDR3 loop reads CASSIEGFGNQPQHF. Written as DNA, the CDR3 is TGTGCCAGTAGTATTGAAGGGTTCGGGAATCAGCCCCAGCATTTT.

This chain connects TRBV6-1 to TRBJ1-1; possibly TRBD1 for D (6 bases). The germline gives CDR1 MNHNS, CDR2 SASEGT. V shed 2 bases and J shed 4 bases, with 11 bases lying between them. CDR3 size: 14 residues. DNA of the CDR3: TGTGCCAGCAGTGAATTCAGGGGAGGCACTGAAGCTTTCTTT. The encoded protein is CASSEFRGGTEAFF.

The V call is TRBV5-1, the J call TRBJ1-6; no definite D call. This CDR3 comprises 16 residues. CDR1 SGHRS and CDR2 YFSETQ come from the germline V gene. V lost 0 bases to trimming and J lost 0 bases, with 7 bases between them. The CDR3 sequence is CASSLGGGSYNSPLHF. The CDR3, as DNA: TGCGCCAGCAGCTTGGGAGGTGGCTCCTATAATTCACCCCTCCACTTT.